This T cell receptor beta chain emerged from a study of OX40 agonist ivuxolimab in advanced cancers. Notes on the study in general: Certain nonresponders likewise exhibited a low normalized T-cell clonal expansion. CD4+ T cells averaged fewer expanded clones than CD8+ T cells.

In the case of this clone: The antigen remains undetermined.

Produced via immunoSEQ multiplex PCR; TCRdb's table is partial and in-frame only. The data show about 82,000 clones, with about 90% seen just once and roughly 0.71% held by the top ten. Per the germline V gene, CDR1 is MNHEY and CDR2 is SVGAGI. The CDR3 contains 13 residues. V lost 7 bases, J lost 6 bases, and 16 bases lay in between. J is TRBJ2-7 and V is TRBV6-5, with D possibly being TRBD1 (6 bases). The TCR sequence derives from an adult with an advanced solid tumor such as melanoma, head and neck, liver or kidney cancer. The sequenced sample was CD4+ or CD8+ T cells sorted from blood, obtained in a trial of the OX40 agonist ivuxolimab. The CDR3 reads CASTLTGSGEQYF. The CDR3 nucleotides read TGTGCCAGCACCCTGACAGGTTCGGGCGAGCAGTACTTC.